In this sample, the clone carrying this T cell receptor (beta chain) turned up a few times. What it binds is unknown. This sample is part of a study of cytomegalovirus exposure and HLA in healthy donors. Study-wide results and caveats: In a later analysis, the majority of CMV-associated beta chains seemingly showed HLA restriction. In a later analysis, 17,000 or so TCR beta sequences were associated with HLA alleles at 0.05 false discovery rate.

PCR employed 60 Vbeta and 13 Jbeta primers. The protocol was immunoSEQ multiplex PCR, while the TCRdb copy is restricted to in-frame clones and leaves out a portion. The sample carries some 150,000 clones, 85% to 90% recorded once. Germline V lookup: CDR1 MNHNY, CDR2 SVGAGI (reference sequence). The CDR3 length is 14 residues. V was shortened by 0 bases and J by 4 bases, with 7 bases between the two germline ends. The chain carries TRBV6-6 and TRBJ2-1; D not resolved. The material sequenced was PBMCs. The receptor comes from a woman in her twenties or thirties in good health and CMV-seronegative. The CDR3 loop reads CASSYSTDYNEQFF. Written as DNA, the CDR3 is TGTGCCAGCAGTTACTCGACTGATTACAATGAGCAGTTCTTC.